This TCR beta chain emerged from a study of blood T cell repertoires in COVID-19. The ends lost 1 base at V and 7 bases at J; junction bases unmatched: 8. This CDR3 is built from 16 residues. CDR1 LGHDT and CDR2 YNNKEL come from the germline V gene (reference sequence). Sequencing used immunoSEQ multiplex PCR; TCRdb keeps in-frame clones, though not all of them. This table has about 140,000 clones, under 90% appearing once. Those enrolled, adults aged roughly 18 to 95 years, came from some 25 US areas. Participants classified as exposed had met a COVID-19 case within 2 weeks before study entry. The sequence was collected from a woman aged 18-30 years who had been exposed to COVID-19. The sequenced material came from PBMCs or T cells enriched from blood (not recorded which). The chain links TRBV3-1 (or the pseudogene TRBV3-2) to TRBJ2-2, with 8 bases lining up with TRBD2. CDR3 DNA sequence: TGTGCCAGCAGCCAAGCAAGCGGGAGTGGCATCGGGGAGCTGTTTTTT. Its protein product is CASSQASGSGIGELFF.